The 27 T cell receptor beta chains presented below share a single source sample, sequenced in a study of spatial heterogeneity in lung cancer (dated by TCRdb to 2018 to 2020). Library preparation used 5' RACE. This sample was sequenced with a NextSeq 500. TCRdb ran its own pipeline on the public reads, namely fastp trimming at Q25 and MiXCR clone calling, and kept in-frame beta chains. All rows with the same CDR3 protein become a single entry with the most common DNA and genes. This sample has roughly 120,000 distinct CDR3 sequences in its table, and 12% of those were observed once. The top ten clones comprise 15% to 20% of the sample. The time point label here, explained by the study, means: blood at routine non-recurrence follow-up after resection. TCR sequencing used whole RNA extracted from tumor and nontumor lung tissue, or from cryopreserved PBMC samples, without cell sorting. The source was PBMCs, collected at follow-up. Source of these receptors: a male donor with early-stage non-small cell lung cancer.

This clonotype was counted only a few times. V is TRBV11-2 and J is TRBJ2-1, with D tentatively TRBD2 (6 bases). V lost 2 bases and J lost 1, with 21 bases in between. Germline V gene data show CDR1 as SGHAT and CDR2 as FQNNGV. The CDR3 is 19 amino acids. CDR3 sequence reads: CASSLRSQGLSLSYNEQFF. CDR3 bases: TGTGCCAGCAGCTTAAGGAGCCAGGGACTTTCCCTTTCCTACAATGAGCAGTTCTTC.

This clonotype was counted many times. This chain links TRBV20-1 with TRBJ2-3; D remains ambiguous. Germline CDR1 is DFQATT and CDR2 is SNEGSKA (reference sequence). The CDR3 loop spans 13 amino acids. The V gene lost 4 bases and the J gene lost 1 base, with 9 bases spanning the gap. CDR3: CSAKLYRTDTQYF. The CDR3 nucleotides read TGCAGTGCTAAGTTGTACCGCACAGATACGCAGTATTTT.

The rearrangement uses TRBV7-2 and TRBJ2-5; 7 bases line up with TRBD1. V lost 4 bases and J lost 6; bases outside the gene matches: 8. Per the germline V gene, CDR1 is SGHTA and CDR2 is FQGNSA. This CDR3 region has 14 residues. CDR3 amino acids: CASSSPRQGQTQYF. CDR3 DNA: TGTGCCAGCAGCTCCCCGAGACAGGGCCAGACCCAGTACTTC.

The table lists this clonotype with many counts. This chain joins TRBV20-1 and TRBJ2-7; 9 nucleotides align to TRBD2. Trimming took 7 bases from V and 5 from J; bases not matched to a gene: 9. CDR3 length equals 13 residues. CDR1 DFQATT and CDR2 SNEGSKA come from the germline V gene (reference sequence). CDR3 amino acids: CSVPGTSNDEQYF. The CDR3 DNA reads TGCAGTGTTCCCGGGACTAGCAATGACGAGCAGTACTTC.

V gene TRBV11-2 combines with J gene TRBJ2-7; D is undetermined. The CDR3 totals 14 residues. The V end lost 0 bases, the J end lost 2 bases, and 8 bases lay between the germline ends. Germline CDR1 reads SGHAT; CDR2 reads FQNNGV. This chain's CDR3 is CASSLDPGPYEQYF. CDR3 nucleotide sequence: TGTGCCAGCAGCTTAGATCCCGGACCCTACGAGCAGTACTTC.

This CDR3 reads CASSYPGQETYEQYF. The CDR3 bases are TGCGCCAGCAGCTACCCGGGACAGGAGACCTACGAGCAGTACTTC. The chain joins TRBV5-1 to TRBJ2-7, with TRBD1 identical over 8 bases. The CDR3 runs 15 residues. CDR1 is SGHRS, CDR2 YFSETQ, per germline. V lost 3 bases, J lost 2 bases, and 7 bases stayed unmatched.

The chain has TRBV5-1 and TRBJ2-2, with D maybe TRBD2 (5 bases). CDR1 is SGHRS and CDR2 is YFSETQ in the germline V gene. Trimming took 2 bases from V and 6 from J, leaving 8 bases between them. This CDR3 comprises 13 residues. The CDR3 bases are TGCGCCAGCAGCTTCCCGGGGTCCGGGGAGCTGTTTTTT. Residues: CASSFPGSGELFF.

The chain has TRBV7-2 and TRBJ1-4; possibly TRBD1 for D (5 bases). Germline assignment: CDR1 SGHTA and CDR2 FQGNSA. V gave up 8 bases and J gave up 5 bases, with 15 bases separating them. The CDR3 contains 14 residues. The CDR3: CASGNGGTNEKLFF. CDR3 DNA sequence: TGTGCCAGCGGAAACGGGGGTACGAATGAAAAACTGTTTTTT.

This chain uses TRBV7-8 with TRBJ2-3; perhaps D is TRBD1 or TRBD2 (5 bases each). The CDR3 has 15 amino acids. CDR1 and CDR2 from the germline V gene are SGHVS and FQNEAQ. V was clipped by 7 bases and J by 6 bases, with 20 bases between them. The CDR3 bases are TGTGCCAGCACCTCACCGGGGACCCAACGCGATACGCAGTATTTT. Its translation is CASTSPGTQRDTQYF. Full variable domain (rest looked up from reference TRBV7-8 and TRBJ2-3): GAGVSQSPRYKVAKRGQDVALRCDPISGHVSLFWYQQALGQGPEFLTYFQNEAQLDKSGLPSDRFFAERPEGSVSTLKIQRTQQEDSAVYLCASTSPGTQRDTQYFGPGTRLTVL.

The V call is TRBV4-1, the J call TRBJ2-3; TRBD2 matches 12 bases. The CDR3 has 18 residues. Germline CDR1 reads MGHRA; CDR2 reads YSYEKL. With 2 bases clipped from V and 5 bases from J, the junction kept 11 bases outside the gene matches. The CDR3 loop reads CASSQPPGTSGRGDTQYF. The DNA of the CDR3 is TGCGCCAGCAGCCAACCTCCCGGGACTAGCGGGCGAGGAGATACGCAGTATTTT.

This clonotype showed up just a few times. The gene calls are TRBV10-2 and TRBJ1-5, with TRBD1 as a possible D gene (6 bases). CDR1 and CDR2 from the germline V gene are WSHSY and SAAADI. Trimming removed 8 bases at V and 7 bases at J, with 12 bases between. The CDR3 contains 12 residues. CDR3 region: CASGGREQPQHF. CDR3 DNA sequence: TGCGCCAGCGGGGGCCGAGAACAGCCCCAGCATTTT.

This chain connects TRBV7-9 to TRBJ1-4; D may be TRBD1 (6 bases). CDR3 length: 16 residues. Germline V gives CDR1 SEHNR, CDR2 FQNEAQ (reference sequence). Trimming removed 5 bases at V and 7 bases at J, with 20 bases between. CDR3 nucleotides: TGTGCCAGCAGCGGGTTTCCACAGGGCACTGGTGAAAAACTGTTTTTT. The encoded protein is CASSGFPQGTGEKLFF. The variable domain in full, completed from reference TRBV7-9 and TRBJ1-4, reads DTGVSQNPRHKITKRGQNVTFRCDPISEHNRLYWYRQTLGQGPEFLTYFQNEAQLEKSRLLSDRFSAERPKGSFSTLEIQRTEQGDSAMYLCASSGFPQGTGEKLFFGSGTQLSVL.

This clonotype was recorded a few times. V gene TRBV7-6 combines with J gene TRBJ1-1; TRBD1 might be the D (5 bases). The V gene's germline CDR1 is SGHVS and CDR2 FNYEAQ. The V gene lost 5 bases and the J gene lost 6 bases, with 13 bases spanning the gap. CDR3 length: 13 amino acids. The CDR3 DNA reads TGTGCCAGCAGCCTCGGACAAAGCTCTGAAGCTTTCTTT. This encodes CASSLGQSSEAFF.

The rearrangement uses TRBV28 and TRBJ2-7; no clear D gene. The CDR3 sequence is 13 residues long. Germline V gene sequence: CDR1 MDHEN, CDR2 SYDVKM. Trimming stripped 4 bases from V and 0 bases from J, with 7 bases between. The CDR3 DNA is TGTGCCAGCAGTTATAGCAGCTCCTACGAGCAGTACTTC. Translating gives CASSYSSSYEQYF.

The sample holds a few counts of this clonotype. CDR3 protein: CAATSDRVNQPQHF. In DNA, the CDR3 is TGTGCCGCCACGAGCGACAGGGTCAATCAGCCCCAGCATTTT. The V call is TRBV6-6, the J call TRBJ1-5; 7 bases agree with TRBD1. CDR3 length: 14 amino acids. In germline, CDR1 is MNHNY, CDR2 SVGAGI (reference sequence). V trimming: 11 bases; J trimming: 3 bases; junction bases outside the gene matches: 10.

The gene calls are TRBV12-3 or TRBV12-4 and TRBJ1-1; D is unclear. V dropped 2 bases and J dropped 1 base, with 8 bases sitting between them. The length of the CDR3 is 14 residues. In nucleotides, the CDR3 is TGTGCCAGCAGTTTATTTATGGGGAACACTGAAGCTTTCTTT. It translates to CASSLFMGNTEAFF.

This chain joins TRBV20-1 and TRBJ2-1; D perhaps matches TRBD2 (6 bases). The CDR3 is 14 residues long. Looked up from germline, CDR1 is DFQATT and CDR2 is SNEGSKA (reference sequence). The V end lost 3 bases, the J end lost 0 bases, and 9 bases lay between the germline ends. The CDR3 bases are TGCAGTGCTAGTAGCGGCAACTCCTACAATGAGCAGTTCTTC. This gives the protein CSASSGNSYNEQFF.

This clonotype has only a few counts. V and J are TRBV6-6 and TRBJ1-1, with 7 bases matching TRBD1. This CDR3 region has 16 residues. The V and J ends lost 2 bases and 6 bases, in that order; junction bases with no gene match: 12. The V gene's germline CDR1 is MNHNY and CDR2 SVGAGI (reference sequence). The CDR3 loop is CASSYIRGRGVSEAFF. CDR3 in DNA: TGTGCCAGCAGTTACATTCGGGGCAGGGGGGTATCTGAAGCTTTCTTT.

At least ten counts were recorded for this clonotype. The chain combines TRBV28 with TRBJ1-1; D is unclear. Germline V lookup: CDR1 MDHEN, CDR2 SYDVKM. The CDR3 has 13 residues. Trimming stripped 2 bases from V and 4 bases from J, with 8 bases between. The CDR3 DNA is TGTGCCAGCAGTTTAGTCGACTTCACTGAAGCTTTCTTT. Its protein is CASSLVDFTEAFF.

This clonotype appeared a few times. The chain links TRBV2 to TRBJ2-3, with 7 bases that match TRBD2. Germline loops: CDR1 SNHLY, CDR2 FYNNEI. V gave up 3 bases and J gave up 0 bases; unmatched junction bases: 0. The CDR3 totals 14 residues. The CDR3 here is CASSEGLSTDTQYF. The CDR3 DNA reads as TGTGCCAGCAGTGAGGGACTAAGCACAGATACGCAGTATTTT.

This clonotype was counted only a few times. The V gene is TRBV6-2 or TRBV6-3, the J gene TRBJ2-1; 8 bases are shared with TRBD2. After removal of 0 bases from V and 7 bases from J, the junction contained 5 bases not matched to a gene. This CDR3 region has 15 residues. Germline V CDR1 and CDR2: MNHEY, SVGEGT. The CDR3 loop reads CASSYSSGGWNEQFF. CDR3 sequence (DNA): TGTGCCAGCAGTTACTCCAGCGGGGGATGGAATGAGCAGTTCTTC.

V and J are TRBV9 and TRBJ2-1; weak D call: TRBD2 (7 bases). The CDR3 has 15 residues. Trimming left V 2 bases short and J 8 bases short, with 17 bases between. The V gene's germline CDR1 is SGDLS and CDR2 YYNGEE. Here the CDR3 DNA reads TGTGCCAGCAGCGTGGGAGGGGGACCCTTAGATGAGCAGTTCTTC. This codes for CASSVGGGPLDEQFF.

V usage is TRBV28 and J usage is TRBJ1-1; weak D call: TRBD1 (6 bases). The germline V and J ends were trimmed by 8 bases and 4 bases, with 17 bases remaining between them. This CDR3 is 14 amino acids long. Germline V gene lookup returns CDR1 MDHEN and CDR2 SYDVKM. Written as DNA, the CDR3 is TGTGCCAGCGGTTCGCATTTAGGGGGCACTGAAGCTTTCTTT. It codes for CASGSHLGGTEAFF.

This clonotype was observed a few times. This chain connects TRBV4-3 to TRBJ2-7; 15 bases agree with TRBD2. CDR3 length: 16 residues. With V trimmed by 0 bases and J by 8 bases, 5 bases remained unmatched. Germline V CDR1 and CDR2: LGHNA, YSLEER. The chain's CDR3 is CASSQDAGLAGGKQYF. The CDR3 DNA reads TGCGCCAGCAGCCAAGATGCCGGACTAGCGGGGGGGAAGCAGTACTTC.

The rearrangement uses TRBV2 and TRBJ2-1; TRBD1 aligns across 7 bases. Trimming cost V 5 bases and J 8 bases; bases outside gene matches: 6. This CDR3 contains 13 residues. Germline lookup yields CDR1 SNHLY and CDR2 FYNNEI. The CDR3 DNA sequence: TGTGCCAGCAGTTCCTCAACAGGGGATGAGCAGTTCTTC. This codes for CASSSSTGDEQFF. The complete variable domain, with remaining parts taken from reference TRBV2 and TRBJ2-1, reads EPEVTQTPSHQVTQMGQEVILRCVPISNHLYFYWYRQILGQKVEFLVSFYNNEISEKSEIFDDQFSVERPDGSNFTLKIRSTKLEDSAMYFCASSSSTGDEQFFGPGTRLTVL.

This clonotype was counted only a few times. At one boundary the junction diverges from the germline segment, which might be a read error. The chain recombines TRBV7-2 with TRBJ1-2; D gene unclear. CDR3 length: 13 amino acids. Germline CDR1 SGHTA, CDR2 FQGNSA. CDR3 bases: TGTGCCAGCAGCTTACCTGGAATTGTAGGTTCGTCCTTC. It specifies CASSLPGIVGSSF.

This clonotype has only a few counts. The CDR3 spells CATSGASGANEQFF. CDR3 coding DNA: TGTGCCACCAGTGGCGCTAGCGGGGCCAATGAGCAGTTCTTC. The J gene is TRBJ2-1, the V gene TRBV24-1, with TRBD2 identical over 9 bases. This CDR3 contains 14 residues. The V gene end was trimmed by 5 bases and the J gene end by 6 bases; junction bases not matched to a gene: 4. Germline CDR1 KGHDR, CDR2 SFDVKD.